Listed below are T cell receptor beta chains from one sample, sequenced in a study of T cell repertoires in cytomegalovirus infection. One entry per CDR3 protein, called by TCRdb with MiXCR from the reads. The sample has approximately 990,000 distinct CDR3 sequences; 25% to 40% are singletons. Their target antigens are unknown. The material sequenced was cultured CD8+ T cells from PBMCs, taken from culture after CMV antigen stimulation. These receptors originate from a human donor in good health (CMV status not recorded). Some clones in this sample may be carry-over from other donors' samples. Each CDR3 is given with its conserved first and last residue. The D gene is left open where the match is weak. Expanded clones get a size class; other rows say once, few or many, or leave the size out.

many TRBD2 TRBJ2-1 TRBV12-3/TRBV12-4 TGTGCCAGCAGTTTTAGCGGGAACAATGAGCAGTTCTTC CASSFSGNNEQFF
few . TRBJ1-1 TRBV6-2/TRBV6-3 TGTGCCAGCAGTAGAATCCTTATTACCCGGCCTGAAGCTTTCTTT CASSRILITRPEAFF
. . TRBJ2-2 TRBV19 TGTGCCAGTAGTATACCCGGGGTAGACACCGAGGAGCTGTTTTTT CASSIPGVDTEELFF
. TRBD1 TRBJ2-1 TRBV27 TGTGCCAGCAGTCACCGGGACAGGCTATACAATGAGCAGTTCTTC CASSHRDRLYNEQFF
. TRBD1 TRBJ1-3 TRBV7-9 TGTGCCAGCAGCTTTCTCACTCCAACAGGGGCCTCTGGAAACACCATATATTTT CASSFLTPTGASGNTIYF
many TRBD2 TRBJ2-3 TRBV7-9 TGTGCCAGCAGCTCCCGGACTAGCACAGGAGATACGCAGTATTTT CASSSRTSTGDTQYF
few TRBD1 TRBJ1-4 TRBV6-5 TGTGCCAGCAGTCTTTCCGGGACAGATAAACTGTTTTTT CASSLSGTDKLFF
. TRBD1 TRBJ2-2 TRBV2 TGTGCCAGCAGAGACAGGGTCTCCGGGGAGCTGTTTTTT CASRDRVSGELFF
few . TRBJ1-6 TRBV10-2 TGCGCCAGCAGTAGGTCCCTGGGGGGGGACTCCTATAATTCACCCCTCCACTTT CASSRSLGGDSYNSPLHF
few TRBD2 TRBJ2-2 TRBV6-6 TGTGCCAGCAGACGACTGCCGGGGGTAGCGGGGGCTTCCGGGGAGCTGTTTTTT CASRRLPGVAGASGELFF
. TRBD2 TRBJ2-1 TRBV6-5 TGTGCCAGCAGTCCGGGAGGAGCGGGGGAATACAATGAGCAGTTCTTC CASSPGGAGEYNEQFF
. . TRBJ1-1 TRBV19 TGTGCCAGTAGTATCGCAAACATGAACACTGAAGCTTTCTTT CASSIANMNTEAFF
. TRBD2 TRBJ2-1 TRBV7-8 TGTGCCAGCAGCTCCGGGCGGGGGGGCGGAAATGAGCAGTTCTTC CASSSGRGGGNEQFF
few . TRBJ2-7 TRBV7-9 TGTGCCAGCAGCTTAATGAACGACGAGCAGTACTTC CASSLMNDEQYF
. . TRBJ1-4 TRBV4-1 TGCGCCAGCAGCCAAGTCTTGGGGTCAACTAATGAAAAACTGTTTTTT CASSQVLGSTNEKLFF
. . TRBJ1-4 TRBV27 TGTGCCAGCAACCCCCGGGCAGAACCCGCAACTAATGAAAAACTGTTTTTT CASNPRAEPATNEKLFF
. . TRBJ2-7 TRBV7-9 TGTGCCAGCAGCCTACGGGACGGGGGCCTATACGAGCAGTACTTC CASSLRDGGLYEQYF
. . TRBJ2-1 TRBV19 TGTGCCAGTAGTAAGTCCAGGGCTTCCTACAATGAGCAGTTCTTC CASSKSRASYNEQFF
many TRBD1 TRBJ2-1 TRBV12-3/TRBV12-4 TGTGCCAGCAGTCCAGGACAGGGGCCGCTCGATAGTTTTGGTGAGCAGTTCTTC CASSPGQGPLDSFGEQFF
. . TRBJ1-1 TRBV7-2 TGTGCCAGCAGCTCAGTGTCGATGCGCACTGAAGCTTTCTTT CASSSVSMRTEAFF
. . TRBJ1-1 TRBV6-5 TGTGCCAGCAGACTCCAGGGTTCTGAAGCTTTCTTT CASRLQGSEAFF
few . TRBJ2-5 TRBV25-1 TGTGCCAGCAGTGATTCTACCTCCTCTAACAAGACCCAGTACTTC CASSDSTSSNKTQYF
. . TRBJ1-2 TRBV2 TGTGCCAGCCCGATTAAAATACAGGGAGGCTATGGCTACACCTTC CASPIKIQGGYGYTF
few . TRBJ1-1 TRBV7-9 TGTGCCAGCAGCTTAGTTTTGGCTGAAGCTTTCTTT CASSLVLAEAFF
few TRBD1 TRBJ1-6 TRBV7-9 TGTGCCAGCAGCGCCTCTCAACAGGGGGATAATTCACCCCTCCACTTT CASSASQQGDNSPLHF
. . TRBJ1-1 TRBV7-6 TGTGCCAGCAGATCAACAGAGAGGAGATTGACCCCGAACACTGAAGCTTTCTTT CASRSTERRLTPNTEAFF
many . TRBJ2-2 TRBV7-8 TGTGCCAGCAGCTTAGGCCCAGGGGGGATTGGGGGGACCGGGGAGCTGTTTTTT CASSLGPGGIGGTGELFF
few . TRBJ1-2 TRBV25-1 TGTGCCAGCAGTGAATGGACATCGAGAGGCAGTGGCTACACCTTC CASSEWTSRGSGYTF
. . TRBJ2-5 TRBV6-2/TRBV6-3 TGTGCCAGCAGTTACTCGTTGGACTCCCGAAGGGAAGAGACCCAGTACTTC CASSYSLDSRREETQYF
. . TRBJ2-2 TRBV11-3 TGTGCCAGCAGCTTCACAGGTGCCACCGGGGAGCTGTTTTTT CASSFTGATGELFF
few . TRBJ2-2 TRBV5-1 TGCGCCAGCAGCTGGGGACGTCTGAACACCGGGGAGCTGTTTTTT CASSWGRLNTGELFF
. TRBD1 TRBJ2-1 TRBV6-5 TGTGCCAGCAGTTACTCACAGGGGGTCTACAATGAGCAGTTCTTC CASSYSQGVYNEQFF
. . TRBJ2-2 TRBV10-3 TGTGCCATCAGGGTACAGAACACCGGGGAGCTGTTTTTT CAIRVQNTGELFF
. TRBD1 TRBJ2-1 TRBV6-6 TGTGCCAGCAGTCGGGACAGGGTCCCCTACAATGAGCAGTTCTTC CASSRDRVPYNEQFF
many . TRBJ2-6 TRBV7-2 TGTGGACAGGTGCTCTCTGGGGCCAACGTCCTGACTTTC CGQVLSGANVLTF
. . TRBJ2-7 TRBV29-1 TGCAGCGTCGCCAGGGAAAACTCCTACGAGCAGTACTTC CSVARENSYEQYF
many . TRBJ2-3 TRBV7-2 TGTGCCAGCAGCTCCGTCGGCGGGGTGGCAGATACGCAGTATTTT CASSSVGGVADTQYF
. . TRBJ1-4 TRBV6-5 TGTGCCAGCAGTTACTCAGACCTGGACTCAGAAAAACTGTTTTTT CASSYSDLDSEKLFF
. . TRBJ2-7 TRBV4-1 TGCGCCAGCGCGCTAGAGACAGGCTCCTACGAGCAGTACTTC CASALETGSYEQYF
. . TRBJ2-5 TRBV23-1 TGCGCCAGCAGTCAATCTTCACCCTTCCTCCAAGAGACCCAGTACTTC CASSQSSPFLQETQYF
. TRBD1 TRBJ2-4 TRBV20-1 TGCAGTGCTAGAGGAGGGACAGGGGGCGCCATGAGGTACATTCAGTACTTC CSARGGTGGAMRYIQYF
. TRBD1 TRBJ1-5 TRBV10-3 TGTGCCATCAGTGAACCGGGACAGGGAATTCAGCCCCAGCATTTT CAISEPGQGIQPQHF
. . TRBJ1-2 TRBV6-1 TGTGCCAGCAGCTCCTGGGCAGGGAGGAGCTATGGCTACACCTTC CASSSWAGRSYGYTF
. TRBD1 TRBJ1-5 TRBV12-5 TGTGCTAGTGGTTCCCCGGGACAGCTGAATCAGCCCCAGCATTTT CASGSPGQLNQPQHF